This T cell receptor (beta chain) was captured in a study of T-cell memory formation after mild COVID-19. Study-wide results and caveats: Later expanders leaned CD4+, whereas day 15 to 85 contracting clones were balanced CD4/CD8.

Germline assignment: CDR1 SGHVS and CDR2 FQNEAQ. V lost 7 bases and J lost 0, with 17 bases in between. This CDR3 has 16 amino acids. TCRdb used MiXCR to reprocess the 5' RACE reads, holding one entry per CDR3 protein. This sample yields a few hundred thousand distinct CDR3 sequences, of which 20% to 30% are seen a single time; 8.8% belongs to the top ten. On this clonotype itself: The antigen remains undetermined.

The rearrangement uses TRBV7-8 and TRBJ2-3, with D uncertain. What was sequenced was PBMCs or a T cell subset sorted from them (not recorded which). The sequence was obtained from an adult woman who had mild COVID-19 (a few samples of this study predate the infection). Cell type and time point are not known. CDR3 sequence (DNA): TGTGCCAGCATGGAGACCCCTTTCTCTAGCACAGATACGCAGTATTTT. Amino acids: CASMETPFSSTDTQYF.